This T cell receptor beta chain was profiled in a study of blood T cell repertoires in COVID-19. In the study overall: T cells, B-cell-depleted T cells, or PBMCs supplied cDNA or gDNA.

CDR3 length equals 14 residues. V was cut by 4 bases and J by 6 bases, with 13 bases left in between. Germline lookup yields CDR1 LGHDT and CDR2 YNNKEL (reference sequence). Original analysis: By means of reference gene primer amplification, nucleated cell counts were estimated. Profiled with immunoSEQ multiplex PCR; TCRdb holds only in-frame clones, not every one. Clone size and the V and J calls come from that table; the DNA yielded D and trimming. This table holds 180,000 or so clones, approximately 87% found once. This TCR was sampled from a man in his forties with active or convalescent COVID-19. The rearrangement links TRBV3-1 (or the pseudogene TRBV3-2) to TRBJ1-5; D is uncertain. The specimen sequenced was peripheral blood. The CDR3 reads CASSPSSEGQPQHF. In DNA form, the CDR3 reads TGTGCCAGCAGCCCCTCTTCGGAGGGTCAGCCCCAGCATTTT.